A single sample gave rise to the 16 T cell receptor beta chains below, sequenced in a study of T cells in Graves' hyperthyroidism and ophthalmopathy. It was RNA transcripts that yielded the amplified TCR beta CDR3 regions. The TCR CDR3 first-round RT-PCR relied on the HTBI primer set. A single record per CDR3 protein comes from TCRdb applying MiXCR to the multiplex PCR reads. The sample yields 500,000 to 600,000 distinct CDR3 sequences, about 20% seen once. The specimen was blood. The receptors derive from a man in his forties with Graves' ophthalmopathy.

This clonotype was counted many times. The chain has TRBV9 and TRBJ2-2; D is perhaps TRBD2 (5 bases). The CDR3 has 12 amino acids. Trimming left V 5 bases short and J 4 bases short, with 6 bases between. Germline V gene sequence: CDR1 SGDLS, CDR2 YYNGEE. The CDR3 spells CASSEGTGELFF. The CDR3 DNA reads as TGTGCCAGCAGTGAGGGCACCGGGGAGCTGTTTTTT.

This chain uses TRBV24-1 with TRBJ2-1; 16 positions agree with TRBD2. Germline lookup yields CDR1 KGHDR and CDR2 SFDVKD. The V segment lost 3 bases and the J segment 5 bases; nucleotides outside the gene matches: 12. The CDR3 runs 20 residues. CDR3 in DNA: TGTGCCACCAGTGATGGATATACCGGGACTAGCGGGAGGGTGGACAATGAGCAGTTCTTC. Protein product: CATSDGYTGTSGRVDNEQFF.

V usage is TRBV6-1 and J usage is TRBJ1-6; D is unclear. Germline values: CDR1 MNHNS, CDR2 SASEGT. The CDR3 runs to 18 residues. V dropped 4 bases and J dropped 0 bases, with 16 bases sitting between them. The CDR3 region is CASSGPDTSSSYNSPLHF. The CDR3 nucleotides are TGTGCCAGCAGTGGCCCCGATACTTCGAGCTCCTATAATTCACCCCTCCACTTT.

CDR3: CASSSAGFPNYNEQFF. The CDR3 DNA is TGTGCCAGCAGTTCCGCAGGGTTCCCGAACTACAATGAGCAGTTCTTC. The chain links TRBV27 to TRBJ2-1; weak D call: TRBD1 (5 bases). Germline V CDR1 and CDR2: MNHEY, SMNVEV (reference sequence). The CDR3 runs 16 residues. The V end lost 4 bases, the J end lost 3 bases, and 16 bases lay between the germline ends.

The chain carries TRBV6-2 or TRBV6-3 and TRBJ2-2, with TRBD1 matching 9 bases. Germline V gene data show CDR1 as MNHEY and CDR2 as SVGEGT. V trimming: 4 bases; J trimming: 0 bases; junction bases outside the gene matches: 9. The CDR3 sequence is 18 residues long. CDR3 sequence reads: CASSSPGQGVTNTGELFF. CDR3 in DNA: TGTGCCAGCAGTTCCCCGGGACAGGGCGTGACGAACACCGGGGAGCTGTTTTTT.

Ten or more counts support this clonotype. This rearrangement joins TRBV10-3 to TRBJ2-5; 9 nucleotides align to TRBD2. J gave up 3 bases and V 4 bases, and 3 bases lay outside the gene matches. Germline lookup yields CDR1 ENHRY and CDR2 SYGVKD. The CDR3 runs 14 residues. CDR3 DNA sequence: TGTGCCATCAGTGGGACTAGCGCAAAAGAGACCCAGTACTTC. Amino acids: CAISGTSAKETQYF.

This clonotype was picked up a small number of times. The chain uses TRBV2 and TRBJ1-2; weak D call: TRBD1 (6 bases). The CDR3 has 15 residues. Germline CDR1 SNHLY, CDR2 FYNNEI. V was shortened by 0 bases and J by 8 bases, with 16 bases between the two germline ends. The CDR3 DNA is TGTGCCAGCAGTGAAGCGGGGACATTACGGGGAGGCTACACCTTC. This encodes CASSEAGTLRGGYTF.

Ten or more counts support this clonotype. V and J are TRBV3-1 and TRBJ2-5; D is unresolved. V was cut by 0 bases and J by 5 bases, with 10 bases left in between. CDR3 length: 14 residues. Germline CDR1 reads LGHDT; CDR2 reads YNNKEL (reference sequence). In DNA form, the CDR3 reads TGTGCCAGCAGCCAAGATGTGAATTTGGAGACCCAGTACTTC. It yields the protein CASSQDVNLETQYF.

This clonotype has just a few counts. The rearrangement joins TRBV6-1 to TRBJ1-2; no firm D call. The CDR3 loop spans 13 amino acids. The germline CDR1 and CDR2 sequences are MNHNS and SASEGT. The V and J ends lost 5 bases and 4 bases respectively, with 11 bases between them. Written as DNA, the CDR3 is TGTGCCAGCAGTTCGGCCCCCATCTATGGCTACACCTTC. This codes for CASSSAPIYGYTF.

This clonotype was observed many times. CDR3 coding DNA: TGTGCCAGCAGTTCTGTGACAGGGGGGGACGAGCAGTACTTC. Translation: CASSSVTGGDEQYF. This chain links TRBV28 with TRBJ2-7, with 9 bases identical to TRBD1. The CDR3 contains 14 residues. Germline V gene sequence: CDR1 MDHEN, CDR2 SYDVKM. The ends lost 4 bases at V and 5 bases at J; junction bases unmatched: 6.

The chain combines TRBV6-5 with TRBJ2-3, with 8 positions matching TRBD2. The CDR3 loop spans 19 amino acids. The V gene end was trimmed by 0 bases and the J gene end by 6 bases; junction bases not matched to a gene: 17. The germline V gene encodes CDR1 MNHEY and CDR2 SVGAGI. The CDR3 nucleotides are TGTGCCAGCAGTTACTCGATCGGTGGCCTAGCGGGTCCCCAGGATACGCAGTATTTT. Its protein is CASSYSIGGLAGPQDTQYF.

This chain links TRBV27 with TRBJ1-5, with TRBD1 matching over 8 bases. V lost 6 bases and J lost 4; bases outside the gene matches: 5. The CDR3 has 14 residues. Germline CDR1 reads MNHEY; CDR2 reads SMNVEV (reference sequence). The chain's CDR3 is CASSDRGVNQPQHF. The CDR3 DNA sequence: TGTGCCAGCAGCGACAGGGGAGTGAATCAGCCCCAGCATTTT.

This clonotype has ten or more counts. The chain is built from TRBV20-1 and TRBJ2-7, with D perhaps given as TRBD1 or TRBD2 (6 bases each). Germline V gene lookup returns CDR1 DFQATT and CDR2 SNEGSKA (reference sequence). V was cut by 4 bases and J by 0 bases, with 13 bases left in between. CDR3 length: 14 amino acids. The CDR3: CSAKGGPSSYEQYF. The CDR3 DNA is TGCAGTGCTAAAGGGGGGCCAAGCTCCTACGAGCAGTACTTC.

J is TRBJ2-5 and V is TRBV5-1, with D tentatively TRBD1 (5 bases). Germline V gene data show CDR1 as SGHRS and CDR2 as YFSETQ. This CDR3 spans 15 amino acids. V dropped 4 bases and J dropped 0 bases, with 13 bases sitting between them. CDR3 DNA: TGCGCCAGCAGCGAAGGGCCAGGGAACCAAGAGACCCAGTACTTC. Translation: CASSEGPGNQETQYF. Based on the CDR3 plus reference TRBV5-1 and TRBJ2-5, the full variable domain is KAGVTQTPRYLIKTRGQQVTLSCSPISGHRSVSWYQQTPGQGLQFLFEYFSETQRNKGNFPGRFSGRQFSNSRSEMNVSTLELGDSALYLCASSEGPGNQETQYFGPGTRLLVL.

The chain couples TRBV19 to TRBJ1-1, with TRBD1 as a possible D gene (5 bases). V was cut by 7 bases and J by 7 bases, with 13 bases left in between. CDR3 size: 12 residues. Germline values: CDR1 LNHDA, CDR2 SQIVND (reference sequence). Here the CDR3 reads CASKTGLREAFF. DNA for the CDR3: TGTGCCAGTAAAACGGGACTCCGTGAAGCTTTCTTT.

The table lists this clonotype with a few counts. The V call is TRBV5-1, the J call TRBJ1-4; D is undetermined. This CDR3 has 17 residues. The germline CDR1 and CDR2 sequences are SGHRS and YFSETQ. With 0 bases removed from V and 8 bases from J, the gap between germline ends came to 20 bases. The chain's CDR3 is CASSLGLAAPREEKLFF. In nucleotides, the CDR3 is TGCGCCAGCAGCTTGGGGTTGGCAGCCCCGAGGGAGGAAAAACTGTTTTTT.